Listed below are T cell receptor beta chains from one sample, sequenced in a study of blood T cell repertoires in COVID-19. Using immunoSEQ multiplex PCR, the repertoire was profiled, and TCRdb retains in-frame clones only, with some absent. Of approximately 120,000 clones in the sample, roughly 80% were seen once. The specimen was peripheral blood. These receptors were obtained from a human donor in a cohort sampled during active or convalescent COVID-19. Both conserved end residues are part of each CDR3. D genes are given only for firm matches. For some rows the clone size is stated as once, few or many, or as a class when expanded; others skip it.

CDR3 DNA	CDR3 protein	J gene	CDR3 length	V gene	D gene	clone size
TGTGCCAGCACCCGCACAGACAGGAACACTGAAGCTTTCTTT	CASTRTDRNTEAFF	TRBJ1-1	14	TRBV27	-	-
TGTGCCAGCAGAGCAGTTGGGGGGAAAAACATTCAGTACTTC	CASRAVGGKNIQYF	TRBJ2-4	14	TRBV6-5	-	few
TGTGCCAGCAGCTTAGCTAGAGTAGCTGGGAGAAGATTACAAGAGACCCAGTACTTC	CASSLARVAGRRLQETQYF	TRBJ2-5	19	TRBV7-8	-	few
TGTGCCATCAAGGACAGGGTACTTGACGAGCAGTACTTC	CAIKDRVLDEQYF	TRBJ2-7	13	TRBV10-3	TRBD1	-
TGCGCCAGCAGCAGCGGGACTTACGGAAACACCATATATTTT	CASSSGTYGNTIYF	TRBJ1-3	14	TRBV5-1	-	-
TGTGCCACCAGCAGGGCTAGCCCTAGCAGGTCCTACGAGCAGTACTTC	CATSRASPSRSYEQYF	TRBJ2-7	16	TRBV15	-	-
TGTGCCAGCATCGCAGGGAATTCACCCCTCCACTTT	CASIAGNSPLHF	TRBJ1-6	12	TRBV6-6	-	-
TGTGCCTGGAGTGTAAGCCGACTAGCGGGAGTCACCGGGGAGCTGTTTTTT	CAWSVSRLAGVTGELFF	TRBJ2-2	17	TRBV30	TRBD2	-
TGTGCCATCAGTCGACAGGGGGACTCCTACGAGCAGTACTTC	CAISRQGDSYEQYF	TRBJ2-7	14	TRBV10-3	TRBD1	few
TGTGCAAGTCGCCCCCTCCTCCGGCCCCAGCATTTT	CASRPLLRPQHF	TRBJ1-5	12	TRBV12-2	-	-
TGTGCCAGCAGTGATGGACACCATAGCAATCAGCCCCAGCATTTT	CASSDGHHSNQPQHF	TRBJ1-5	15	TRBV28	-	-
TGTGCCAGCAGCCTGACGGGGAGCTCCTACAATGAGCAGTTCTTC	CASSLTGSSYNEQFF	TRBJ2-1	15	TRBV28	-	-
TGTGCCAGTAGTAAATATGTGGGGGACAGAGCCTACGAGCAGTACTTC	CASSKYVGDRAYEQYF	TRBJ2-7	16	TRBV19	TRBD1	-
TGCGCCAGCAGCTACCAAGGACAGGGACAAAACTATGGCTACACCTTC	CASSYQGQGQNYGYTF	TRBJ1-2	16	TRBV5-1	TRBD1	-
TGTGCCAGCAGCCCGTACTGGGAAGCTTTCTTT	CASSPYWEAFF	TRBJ1-1	11	TRBV7-8	-	-
TGTGCCAGCAGCGAATTACAGGGATTTGGAAACACCATATATTTT	CASSELQGFGNTIYF	TRBJ1-3	15	TRBV7-2	-	-
TGTGCCAGCAGTACCTCCGGGACAGGGAGGTTCGAGCAGTACTTC	CASSTSGTGRFEQYF	TRBJ2-7	15	TRBV27	TRBD1	few
TGTGCCAGCAGCTTAGTAGTAAACAATGAGCAGTTCTTC	CASSLVVNNEQFF	TRBJ2-1	13	TRBV7-9	-	few
TGTGCCAGCACCATCACTAGCGGGGCAACCCAGTACTTC	CASTITSGATQYF	TRBJ2-5	13	TRBV5-6	TRBD2	-
TGTGCCAGCAGTTTGGCCAGGGTGGCGGAGCCCCAGCATTTT	CASSLARVAEPQHF	TRBJ1-5	14	TRBV28	-	-
TGCAGCGTTGAAGATCGGTCAGGTCTTTCCACTAACTATGGCTACACCTTC	CSVEDRSGLSTNYGYTF	TRBJ1-2	17	TRBV29-1	-	-
TGTGCCAGCAGGTGGACTAGTCCCACAGATACGCAGTATTTT	CASRWTSPTDTQYF	TRBJ2-3	14	TRBV5-8	TRBD2	-
TGTGCCAGCAGCCAAATTGACAGTTTGGGCAATGAGCAGTTCTTC	CASSQIDSLGNEQFF	TRBJ2-1	15	TRBV14	-	-
TGTGCCAGCAGTCGACAAAGTCTCAACACTGAAGCTTTCTTT	CASSRQSLNTEAFF	TRBJ1-1	14	TRBV2	-	-
TGTGCCAGCAGCTATACAGGACTAGCGGGAGAAGAGACCCAGTACTTC	CASSYTGLAGEETQYF	TRBJ2-5	16	TRBV7-2	TRBD2	-
TGTGCCAGCAGCTTAGGGGCCAGCTCTGGAAACACCATATATTTT	CASSLGASSGNTIYF	TRBJ1-3	15	TRBV7-2	-	-
TGTGCCAGCAGCTTAAACAGGGAAAAACTGTTTTTT	CASSLNREKLFF	TRBJ1-4	12	TRBV5-6	-	-
TGTGCCAGCAGCCGCGGACAGGGGAAGGGCTACGAGCAGTACTTC	CASSRGQGKGYEQYF	TRBJ2-7	15	TRBV9	TRBD1	-
TGTGCCAGCAGTTTTTACGGTAATTCCTACGAGCAGTACTTC	CASSFYGNSYEQYF	TRBJ2-7	14	TRBV28	-	-
TGTGCCAGCGGGTACAGACAGCGCCAAGAGACCCAGTACTTC	CASGYRQRQETQYF	TRBJ2-5	14	TRBV2	-	-
TGTGCCAGCAGTACAGGGAGGGTAACTGAAGCTTTCTTT	CASSTGRVTEAFF	TRBJ1-1	13	TRBV6-5	-	once
TGTGCCTGGAGTGTACGTAGCGGGGGTTGGAGTGAGCAGTTCTTC	CAWSVRSGGWSEQFF	TRBJ2-1	15	TRBV30	TRBD2	-
TGTGCCAGCAGCCGGGACAGGGCGGGGGATACGCAGTATTTT	CASSRDRAGDTQYF	TRBJ2-3	14	TRBV5-4	TRBD1	-
TGCGCCAGCAGCTTGGGTTCGCGGGGGGGCCTCAGTGAGACCCAGTACTTC	CASSLGSRGGLSETQYF	TRBJ2-5	17	TRBV5-1	TRBD2	-
TGTGCCAGCTCAGCAGAACAGGGGGGTTGGGGTGCGAGAACTGAAGCTTTCTTT	CASSAEQGGWGARTEAFF	TRBJ1-1	18	TRBV18	TRBD1	-
TGTGCCAGCAGCTTCACCAACAATTTAATAGCGGGGGGGCCCCCAGATACGCAGTATTTT	CASSFTNNLIAGGPPDTQYF	TRBJ2-3	20	TRBV5-5	TRBD2	-
TGCGCCAGCAGCCAAGATGACAACATCTGGGATACGCAGTATTTT	CASSQDDNIWDTQYF	TRBJ2-3	15	TRBV4-3	-	once
TGTGCCACCAGTGATGTGGGGAGACGGGCGCAGTATTTT	CATSDVGRRAQYF	TRBJ2-3	13	TRBV24-1	-	once
TGTGCCAGCAGCTTAGCGTTCGCAGGGGGCCTCGGCAATCAGCCCCAGCATTTT	CASSLAFAGGLGNQPQHF	TRBJ1-5	18	TRBV7-2	TRBD1	-
TGTGCCAGCTCACCACAGGGGAGCACAGATACGCAGTATTTT	CASSPQGSTDTQYF	TRBJ2-3	14	TRBV18	-	-
TGTGCCAGCAGGGGGCTTAGGGGCGCCCTCGAGCAGTACTTC	CASRGLRGALEQYF	TRBJ2-7	14	TRBV14	-	-
TGTGCCAGCAGCCGACAGGGCATTAACTATGGCTACACCTTC	CASSRQGINYGYTF	TRBJ1-2	14	TRBV6-5	TRBD1	-
TGTGCCACTGCGTCGACTGGACAGGGACCGAATAAGGACACTGAAGCTTTCTTT	CATASTGQGPNKDTEAFF	TRBJ1-1	18	TRBV24-1	TRBD1	-
TGTGCCAGCAGTCGGACAGGGGTATTGGGCACTGAAGCTTTCTTT	CASSRTGVLGTEAFF	TRBJ1-1	15	TRBV6-2/TRBV6-3	TRBD1	-
TGTGCCAGCAGCTTCTTTGGGGGGGGAACCGGGGAGCTGTTTTTT	CASSFFGGGTGELFF	TRBJ2-2	15	TRBV7-2	TRBD2	-
TGTGCCAGAAGCTTGTGGGGACAGGGTCGGACGGGGGAGACCCAGTACTTC	CARSLWGQGRTGETQYF	TRBJ2-5	17	TRBV5-3	TRBD1	-
TGTGCCAGCAGAAAGACAGGGGTCCGCAATGAGCAGTTCTTC	CASRKTGVRNEQFF	TRBJ2-1	14	TRBV28	TRBD1	-
TGTGCCACCAGTGATCCGAGGCAGACAGGAAATGAGCAGTTCTTC	CATSDPRQTGNEQFF	TRBJ2-1	15	TRBV24-1	-	few
TGTGCCACCAGTCCCTGGGGGGGTGGGCCCCAGCATTTT	CATSPWGGGPQHF	TRBJ1-5	13	TRBV24-1	-	once
TGCGCCAGCAGCTTGGGGACTTTTATAGATACGCAGTATTTT	CASSLGTFIDTQYF	TRBJ2-3	14	TRBV5-1	-	-